A single T cell receptor (beta chain) is shown here with its context. Amplification of TCR beta CDR3 regions used RNA as the template. HTBI primers were employed in a first-round RT-PCR of the TCR CDR3. TCRdb re-derived calls from the multiplex PCR reads in MiXCR, one entry per CDR3 protein. The data hold hundreds of thousands of distinct CDR3 sequences, with 35% to 55% observed a single time. The data originate from a study of T cells in Graves' hyperthyroidism and ophthalmopathy. Source material: peripheral blood or thyroid tissue (not recorded which). This clonotype was obtained from a woman under 30 with Graves' hyperthyroidism.

Written as DNA, the CDR3 is TGTGCCACCAGCGCCGCGGGACAGGGGCATGGCTACACCTTC. This translates into CATSAAGQGHGYTF. The V and J genes are TRBV24-1 and TRBJ1-2, with TRBD1 identical over 10 bases. Trimming cost V 7 bases and J 6 bases; bases outside gene matches: 7. The length of the CDR3 is 14 residues. CDR1 is KGHDR, CDR2 SFDVKD, per germline.